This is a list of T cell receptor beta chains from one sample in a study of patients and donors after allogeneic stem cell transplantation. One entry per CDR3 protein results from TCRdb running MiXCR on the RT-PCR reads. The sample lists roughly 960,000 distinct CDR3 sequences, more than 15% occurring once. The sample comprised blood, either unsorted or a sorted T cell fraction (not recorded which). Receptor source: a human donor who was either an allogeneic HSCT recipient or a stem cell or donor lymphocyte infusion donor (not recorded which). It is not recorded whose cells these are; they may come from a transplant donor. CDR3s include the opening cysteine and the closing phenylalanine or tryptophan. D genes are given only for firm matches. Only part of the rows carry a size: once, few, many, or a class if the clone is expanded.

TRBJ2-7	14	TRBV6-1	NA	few	TGTGCCAGCAGCTCCCTCGACGACCCCTACGAGCAGTACTTC	CASSSLDDPYEQYF
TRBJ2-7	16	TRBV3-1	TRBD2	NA	TGTGCCAGCAGCCGAAGGCTGGCGGGAGGGGCCTACGAGCAGTACTTC	CASSRRLAGGAYEQYF
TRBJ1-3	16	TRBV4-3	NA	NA	TGCGCCAGCAGCCTCCTAGGGGGGGGCTCTGGAAACACCATATATTTT	CASSLLGGGSGNTIYF
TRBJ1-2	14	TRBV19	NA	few	TGTGCCAGTAGTATAACCGGGACAATACCCGGCTACACCTTC	CASSITGTIPGYTF
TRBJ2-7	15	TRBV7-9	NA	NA	TGTGCCAGCAGCTTAGCGACGGTGGACACCTACGAGCAGTACTTC	CASSLATVDTYEQYF
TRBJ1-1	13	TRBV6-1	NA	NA	TGTGCCAGCGGTAGAGGGGGGAGCACTGAAGCTTTCTTT	CASGRGGSTEAFF
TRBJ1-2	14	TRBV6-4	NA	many	TGTGCCAGCATTCGGGGGGCGGCTGACTATGGCTACACCTTC	CASIRGAADYGYTF
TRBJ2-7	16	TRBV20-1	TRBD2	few	TGCAGTGCCACCTTCTCTTCTAGCGGAGTCTCCTACGAGCAGTACTTC	CSATFSSSGVSYEQYF
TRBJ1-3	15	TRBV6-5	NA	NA	TGTGCCAGCAGTTACGGGGAGGTCTCTGGAAACACCATATATTTT	CASSYGEVSGNTIYF
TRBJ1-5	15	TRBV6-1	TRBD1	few	TGTGCCAGCAGGGACAGGGTTGGGAGCAATCAGCCCCAGCATTTT	CASRDRVGSNQPQHF
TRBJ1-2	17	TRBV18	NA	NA	TGTGCCAGCTCACCCGCTCGCAGCCCTTTGACGAACTATGGCTACACCTTC	CASSPARSPLTNYGYTF
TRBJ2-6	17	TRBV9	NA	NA	TGTGCCAGCAGCGTAGGTTTCCGGGAGTCTGGGGCCAACGTCCTGACTTTC	CASSVGFRESGANVLTF
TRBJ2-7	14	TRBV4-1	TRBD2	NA	TGCGCCAGCAGCCCGGGACTAGCGGGAAGGGAGCAGTACTTC	CASSPGLAGREQYF
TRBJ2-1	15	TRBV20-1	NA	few	TGCAGTGCTAGAGGGGAGGGGGGTCCTTACAATGAGCAGTTCTTC	CSARGEGGPYNEQFF
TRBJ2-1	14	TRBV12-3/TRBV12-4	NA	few	TGTGCCAGCACCCGAGGGGGACGGTACAATGAGCAGTTCTTC	CASTRGGRYNEQFF
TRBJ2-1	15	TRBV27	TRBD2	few	TGTGCCAGCAGTTTACTACTAGCGGGGGGCAGGGAGCAGTTCTTC	CASSLLLAGGREQFF
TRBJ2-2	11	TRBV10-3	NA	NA	TGTGCCATCAGTTCGGTCGGGGAGCTGTTTTTT	CAISSVGELFF
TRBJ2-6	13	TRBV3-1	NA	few	TGTGCCAGCGAGGACTCTGGGGCCAACGTCCTGACTTTC	CASEDSGANVLTF
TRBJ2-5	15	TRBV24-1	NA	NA	TGTGCCACCAGTGACACCCGGGGGCTCCAAGAGACCCAGTACTTC	CATSDTRGLQETQYF
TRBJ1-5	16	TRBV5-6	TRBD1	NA	TGTGCCAGCAGCCATTACAGGGGGCGAAGCAATCAGCCCCAGCATTTT	CASSHYRGRSNQPQHF
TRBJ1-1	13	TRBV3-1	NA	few	TGTGCCAGCAGCCAAGGAGATTTTACTGAAGCTTTCTTT	CASSQGDFTEAFF
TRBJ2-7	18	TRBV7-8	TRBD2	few	TGTGCCAGCAGCGTTAGGCGCTTAGCGGGAGGTGACTCCTACGAGCAGTACTTC	CASSVRRLAGGDSYEQYF
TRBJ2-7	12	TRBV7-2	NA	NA	TGTGCCAGCAGCCAGCAACTTTACGAGCAGTACTTC	CASSQQLYEQYF
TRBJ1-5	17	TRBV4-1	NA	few	TGCGCCAGCAGCCAAGATGGACAGCGGATTATCAATCAGCCCCAGCATTTT	CASSQDGQRIINQPQHF
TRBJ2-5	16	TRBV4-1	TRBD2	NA	TGCGCCAGCAGCCATGAGGGACTCCGGGGGAGGGGGACCCAGTACTTC	CASSHEGLRGRGTQYF
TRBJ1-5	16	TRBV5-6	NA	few	TGTGCCAGCAGCTTGAAAGGCGCGGGTAGCAATCAGCCCCAGCATTTT	CASSLKGAGSNQPQHF
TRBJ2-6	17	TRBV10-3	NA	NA	TGTGCCATCAGTGAGTCCGATGGACTGGCCGGGGCCAACGTCCTGACTTTC	CAISESDGLAGANVLTF
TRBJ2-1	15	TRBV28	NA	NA	TGTGCCAGCAGCCAACTAGCTCCAAAGTACAATGAGCAGTTCTTC	CASSQLAPKYNEQFF
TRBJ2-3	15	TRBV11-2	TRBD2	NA	TGTGCCAGCAGCTTATGGCGGGGGACCCCGGATACGCAGTATTTT	CASSLWRGTPDTQYF
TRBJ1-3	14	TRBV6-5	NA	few	TGTGCCAGCAGTTACTCGACGGGGGTTCACACCATATATTTT	CASSYSTGVHTIYF
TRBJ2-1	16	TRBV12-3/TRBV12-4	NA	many	TGTGCCAGCAGGCCCTCGGGGGGCGGCTCCTACAATGAGCAGTTCTTC	CASRPSGGGSYNEQFF
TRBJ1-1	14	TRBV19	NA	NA	TGTGCCAGTAGTTGGGGCAGCTCGAACACTGAAGCTTTCTTT	CASSWGSSNTEAFF
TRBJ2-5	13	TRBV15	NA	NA	TGTGCCACCAGCAGAGCGGCCGGGGAGACCCAGTACTTC	CATSRAAGETQYF
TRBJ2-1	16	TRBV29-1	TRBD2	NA	TGCAGCGTTGAGATTAGCGGGGGGCTCTTCCACAATGAGCAGTTCTTC	CSVEISGGLFHNEQFF
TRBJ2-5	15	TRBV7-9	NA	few	TGTGCCAGCAGTCATAAGAGCGGTGTCCAAGAGACCCAGTACTTC	CASSHKSGVQETQYF
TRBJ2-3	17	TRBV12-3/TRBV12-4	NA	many	TGTGCCATACAATTCTATTCCGCGGGCGGTGACGCAGATACGCAGTATTTT	CAIQFYSAGGDADTQYF
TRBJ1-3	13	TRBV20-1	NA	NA	TGCAGTGCCGGGGCGGAAGTTGGAAACACCATATATTTT	CSAGAEVGNTIYF
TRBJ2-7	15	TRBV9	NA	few	TGTGCCAGCAGCGTAGCAAACCAGGGGTTCTACGAGCAGTACTTC	CASSVANQGFYEQYF
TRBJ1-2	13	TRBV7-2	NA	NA	TGTGCCAGCAGCTTAGGCCGGTCGGATGGCTACACCTTC	CASSLGRSDGYTF
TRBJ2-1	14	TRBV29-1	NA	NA	TGCAGCGTTGAAGAAGCCCTGAAGCGGACAGAGCAGTTCTTC	CSVEEALKRTEQFF